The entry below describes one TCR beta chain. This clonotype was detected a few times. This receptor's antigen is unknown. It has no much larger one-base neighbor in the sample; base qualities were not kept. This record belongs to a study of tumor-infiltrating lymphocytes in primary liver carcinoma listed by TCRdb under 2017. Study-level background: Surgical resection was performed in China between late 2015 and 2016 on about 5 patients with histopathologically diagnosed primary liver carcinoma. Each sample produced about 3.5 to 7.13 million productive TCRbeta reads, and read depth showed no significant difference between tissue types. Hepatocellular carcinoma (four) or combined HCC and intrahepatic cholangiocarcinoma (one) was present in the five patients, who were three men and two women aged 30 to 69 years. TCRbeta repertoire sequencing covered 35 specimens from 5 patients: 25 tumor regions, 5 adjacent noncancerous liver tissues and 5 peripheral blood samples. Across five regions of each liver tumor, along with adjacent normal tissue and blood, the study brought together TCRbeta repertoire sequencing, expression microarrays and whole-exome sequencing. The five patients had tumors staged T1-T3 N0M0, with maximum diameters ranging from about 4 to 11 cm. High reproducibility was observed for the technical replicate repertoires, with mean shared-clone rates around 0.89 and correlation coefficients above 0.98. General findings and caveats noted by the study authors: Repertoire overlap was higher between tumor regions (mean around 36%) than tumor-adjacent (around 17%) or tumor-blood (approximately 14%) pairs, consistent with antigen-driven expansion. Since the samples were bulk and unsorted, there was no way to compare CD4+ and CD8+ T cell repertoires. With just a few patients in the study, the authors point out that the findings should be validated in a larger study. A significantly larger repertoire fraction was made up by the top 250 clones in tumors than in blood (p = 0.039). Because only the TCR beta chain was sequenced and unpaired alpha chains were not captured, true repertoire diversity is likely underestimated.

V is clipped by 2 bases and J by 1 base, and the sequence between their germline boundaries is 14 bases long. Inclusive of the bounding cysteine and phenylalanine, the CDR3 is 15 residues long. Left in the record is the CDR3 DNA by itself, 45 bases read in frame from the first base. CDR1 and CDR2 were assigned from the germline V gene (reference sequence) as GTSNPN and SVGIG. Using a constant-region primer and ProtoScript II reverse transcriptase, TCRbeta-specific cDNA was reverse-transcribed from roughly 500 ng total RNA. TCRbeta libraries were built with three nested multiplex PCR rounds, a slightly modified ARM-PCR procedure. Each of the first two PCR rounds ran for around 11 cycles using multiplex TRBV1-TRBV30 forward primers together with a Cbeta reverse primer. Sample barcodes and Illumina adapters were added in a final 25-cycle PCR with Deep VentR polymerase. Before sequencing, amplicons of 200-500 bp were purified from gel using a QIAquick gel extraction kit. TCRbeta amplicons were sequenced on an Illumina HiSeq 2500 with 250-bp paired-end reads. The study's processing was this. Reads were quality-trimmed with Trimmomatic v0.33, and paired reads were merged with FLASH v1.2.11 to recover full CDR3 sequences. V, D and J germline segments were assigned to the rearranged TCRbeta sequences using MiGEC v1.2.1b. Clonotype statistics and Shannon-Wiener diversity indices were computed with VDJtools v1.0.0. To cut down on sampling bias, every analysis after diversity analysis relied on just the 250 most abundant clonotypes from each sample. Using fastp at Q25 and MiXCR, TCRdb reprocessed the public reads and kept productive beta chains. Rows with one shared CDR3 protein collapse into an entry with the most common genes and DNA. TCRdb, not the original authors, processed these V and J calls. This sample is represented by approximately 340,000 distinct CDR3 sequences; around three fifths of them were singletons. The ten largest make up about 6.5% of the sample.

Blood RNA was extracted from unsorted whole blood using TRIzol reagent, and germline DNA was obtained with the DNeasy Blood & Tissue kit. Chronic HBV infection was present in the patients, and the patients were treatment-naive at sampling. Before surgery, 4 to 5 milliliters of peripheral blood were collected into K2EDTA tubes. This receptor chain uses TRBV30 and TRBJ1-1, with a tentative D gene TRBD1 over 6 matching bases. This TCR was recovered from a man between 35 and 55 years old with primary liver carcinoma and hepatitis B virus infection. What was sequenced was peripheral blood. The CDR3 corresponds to CAWSSWGQQNTEAFF. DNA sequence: TGTGCCTGGAGTTCGTGGGGACAACAGAACACTGAAGCTTTCTTT.